Below are 3 T cell receptor beta chains sequenced from a single sample in a study of cytomegalovirus exposure and HLA in healthy donors. Primers for the PCR totalled 60 Vbeta and 13 Jbeta. Generated by immunoSEQ multiplex PCR, the TCRdb table keeps only in-frame clones and is missing some. Among 95,000 to 150,000 clones listed, roughly 80% were seen once. The sequenced material came from PBMCs. These receptors all come from a man aged 30-40 years in good health and CMV-seronegative.

V and J are TRBV7-2 and TRBJ1-3; no definite D call. V lost 0 bases to trimming and J lost 0 bases, with 9 bases between them. Per germline, CDR1 SGHTA and CDR2 FQGNSA. The CDR3 spans 16 residues. CDR3 amino acids: CASSLAPRSSGNTIYF. CDR3 bases: TGTGCCAGCAGCTTAGCGCCCAGATCCTCTGGAAACACCATATATTTT.

In this sample, this clone turned up a few times. The rearrangement joins TRBV6-4 to TRBJ1-5; a weak D match, TRBD1 (6 bases). Germline V CDR1 and CDR2: MRHNA, SNTAGT. The CDR3 is 14 amino acids. V was shortened by 3 bases and J by 9 bases, with 15 bases between the two germline ends. CDR3 sequence: CASSEDRTSPPQHF. The CDR3 coding sequence is TGTGCCAGCAGTGAGGACAGAACGTCGCCGCCCCAGCATTTT.

For the CDR3, the DNA is TGTGCCAGCAGGGTCCGGGGGGTTAAGGGTGATGAGCAGTTCTTC. This codes for CASRVRGVKGDEQFF. The rearrangement uses TRBV2 and TRBJ2-1, with TRBD2 matching over 7 bases. The V and J ends lost 6 bases and 8 bases, in that order; junction bases with no gene match: 13. CDR1 and CDR2 from the germline V gene are SNHLY and FYNNEI. The CDR3 covers 15 residues.